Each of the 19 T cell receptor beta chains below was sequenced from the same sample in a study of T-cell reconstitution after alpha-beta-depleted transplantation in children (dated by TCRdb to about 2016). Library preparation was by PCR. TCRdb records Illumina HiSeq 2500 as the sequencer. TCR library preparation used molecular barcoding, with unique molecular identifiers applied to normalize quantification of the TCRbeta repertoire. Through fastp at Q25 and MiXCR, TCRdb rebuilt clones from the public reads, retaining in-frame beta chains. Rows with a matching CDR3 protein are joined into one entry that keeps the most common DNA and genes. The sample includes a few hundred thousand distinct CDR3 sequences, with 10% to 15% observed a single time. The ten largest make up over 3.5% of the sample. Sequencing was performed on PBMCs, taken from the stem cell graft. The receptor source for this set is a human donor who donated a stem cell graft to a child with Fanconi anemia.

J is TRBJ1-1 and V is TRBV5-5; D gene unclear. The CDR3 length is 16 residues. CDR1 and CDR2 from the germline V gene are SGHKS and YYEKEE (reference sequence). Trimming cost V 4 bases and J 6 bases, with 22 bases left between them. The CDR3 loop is CASSPTRTANQAEAFF. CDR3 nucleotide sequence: TGTGCCAGCAGCCCGACCCGCACAGCTAATCAAGCTGAAGCTTTCTTT.

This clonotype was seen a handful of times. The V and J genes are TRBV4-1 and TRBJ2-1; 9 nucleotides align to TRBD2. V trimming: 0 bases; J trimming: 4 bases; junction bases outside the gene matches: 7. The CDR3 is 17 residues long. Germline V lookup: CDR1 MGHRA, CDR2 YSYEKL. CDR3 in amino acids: CASSQETLAGQYNEQFF. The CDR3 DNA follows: TGCGCCAGCAGCCAAGAAACACTAGCGGGTCAGTACAATGAGCAGTTCTTC.

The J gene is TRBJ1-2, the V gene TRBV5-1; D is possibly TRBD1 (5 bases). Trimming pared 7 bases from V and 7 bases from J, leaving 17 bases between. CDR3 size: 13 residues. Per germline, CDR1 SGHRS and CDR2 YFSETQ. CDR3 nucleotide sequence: TGCGCCAGCGCCTGGACCGGGGGAGCTGGCTACACCTTC. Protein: CASAWTGGAGYTF. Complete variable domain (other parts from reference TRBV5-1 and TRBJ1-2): KAGVTQTPRYLIKTRGQQVTLSCSPISGHRSVSWYQQTPGQGLQFLFEYFSETQRNKGNFPGRFSGRQFSNSRSEMNVSTLELGDSALYLCASAWTGGAGYTFGSGTRLTVV.

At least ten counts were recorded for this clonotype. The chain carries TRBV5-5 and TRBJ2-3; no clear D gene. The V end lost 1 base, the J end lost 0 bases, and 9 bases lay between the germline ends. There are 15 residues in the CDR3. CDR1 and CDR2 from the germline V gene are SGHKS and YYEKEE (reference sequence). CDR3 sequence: CASSLPGVSTDTQYF. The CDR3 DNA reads TGTGCCAGCAGCTTGCCAGGAGTTAGCACAGATACGCAGTATTTT.

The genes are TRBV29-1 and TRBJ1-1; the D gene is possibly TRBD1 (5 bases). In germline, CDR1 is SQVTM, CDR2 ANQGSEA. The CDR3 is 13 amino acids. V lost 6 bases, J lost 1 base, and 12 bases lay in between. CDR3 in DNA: TGCAGCGTAGGATGGGGCAGGAACACTGAAGCTTTCTTT. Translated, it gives CSVGWGRNTEAFF.

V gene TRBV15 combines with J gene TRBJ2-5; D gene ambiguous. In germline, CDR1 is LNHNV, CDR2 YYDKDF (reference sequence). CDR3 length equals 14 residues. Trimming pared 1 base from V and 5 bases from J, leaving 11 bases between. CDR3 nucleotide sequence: TGTGCCACCAGCAGAGGATTCCAGTGGGAGACCCAGTACTTC. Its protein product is CATSRGFQWETQYF. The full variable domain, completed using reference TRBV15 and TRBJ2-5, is DAMVIQNPRYQVTQFGKPVTLSCSQTLNHNVMYWYQQKSSQAPKLLFHYYDKDFNNEADTPDNFQSRRPNTSFCFLDIRSPGLGDTAMYLCATSRGFQWETQYFGPGTRLLVL.

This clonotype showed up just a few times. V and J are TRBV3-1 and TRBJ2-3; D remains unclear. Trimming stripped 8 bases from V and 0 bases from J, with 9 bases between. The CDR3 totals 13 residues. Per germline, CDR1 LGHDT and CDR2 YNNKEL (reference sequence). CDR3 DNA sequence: TGTGCCAGCGAAGGGATCAGCACAGATACGCAGTATTTT. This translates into CASEGISTDTQYF.

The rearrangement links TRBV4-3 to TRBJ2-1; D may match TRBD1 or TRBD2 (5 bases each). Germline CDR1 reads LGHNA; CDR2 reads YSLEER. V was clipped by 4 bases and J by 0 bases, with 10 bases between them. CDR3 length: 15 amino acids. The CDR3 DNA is TGCGCCAGCAGCCTGGGACGCAACTCCTACAATGAGCAGTTCTTC. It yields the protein CASSLGRNSYNEQFF.

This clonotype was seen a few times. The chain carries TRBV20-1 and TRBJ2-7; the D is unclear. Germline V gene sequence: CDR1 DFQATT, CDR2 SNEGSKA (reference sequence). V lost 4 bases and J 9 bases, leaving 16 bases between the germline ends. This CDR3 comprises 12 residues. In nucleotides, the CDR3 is TGCAGTGCTACGGACGCCTTAATTGGGCAGTACGTC. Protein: CSATDALIGQYV.

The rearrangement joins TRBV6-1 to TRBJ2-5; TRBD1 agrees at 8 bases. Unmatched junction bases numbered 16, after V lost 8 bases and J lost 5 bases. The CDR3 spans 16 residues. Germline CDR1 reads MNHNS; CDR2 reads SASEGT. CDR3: CASATLDHRGSETQYF. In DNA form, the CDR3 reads TGTGCCAGCGCAACATTGGACCACAGGGGGAGCGAGACCCAGTACTTC.

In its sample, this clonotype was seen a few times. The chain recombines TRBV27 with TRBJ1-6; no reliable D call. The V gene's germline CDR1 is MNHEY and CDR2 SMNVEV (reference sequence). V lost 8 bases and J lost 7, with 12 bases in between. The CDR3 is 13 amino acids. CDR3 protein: CASSFGSNSPLHF. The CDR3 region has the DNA TGTGCCAGCTCTTTTGGTTCCAATTCACCCCTCCACTTT.

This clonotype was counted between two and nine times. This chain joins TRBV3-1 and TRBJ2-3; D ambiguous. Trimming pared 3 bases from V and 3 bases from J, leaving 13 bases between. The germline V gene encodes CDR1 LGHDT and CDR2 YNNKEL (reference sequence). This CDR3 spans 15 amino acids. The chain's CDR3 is CASSQIVGRTDTQYF. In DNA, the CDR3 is TGTGCCAGCAGCCAGATAGTAGGGCGGACAGATACGCAGTATTTT.

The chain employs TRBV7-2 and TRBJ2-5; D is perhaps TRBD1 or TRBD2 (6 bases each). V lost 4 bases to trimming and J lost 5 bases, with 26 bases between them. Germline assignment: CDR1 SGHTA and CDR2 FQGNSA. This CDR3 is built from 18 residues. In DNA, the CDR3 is TGTGCCAGCAGCTCCGCCAACCTCTTGAATCAAGGGGGGGAGACCCAGTACTTC. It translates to CASSSANLLNQGGETQYF.

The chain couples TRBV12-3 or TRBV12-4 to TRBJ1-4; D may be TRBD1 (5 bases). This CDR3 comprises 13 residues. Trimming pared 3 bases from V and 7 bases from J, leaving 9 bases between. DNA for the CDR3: TGTGCCAGCAGTTTTAGGGGTGCTGAAAAACTGTTTTTT. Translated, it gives CASSFRGAEKLFF.

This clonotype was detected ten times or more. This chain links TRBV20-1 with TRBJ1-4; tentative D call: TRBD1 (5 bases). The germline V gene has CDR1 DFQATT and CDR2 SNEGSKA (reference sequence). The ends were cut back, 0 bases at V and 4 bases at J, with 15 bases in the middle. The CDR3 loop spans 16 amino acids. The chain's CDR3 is CSAREYSGSLNEKLFF. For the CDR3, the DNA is TGCAGTGCTAGAGAATACTCAGGGAGCCTTAATGAAAAACTGTTTTTT.

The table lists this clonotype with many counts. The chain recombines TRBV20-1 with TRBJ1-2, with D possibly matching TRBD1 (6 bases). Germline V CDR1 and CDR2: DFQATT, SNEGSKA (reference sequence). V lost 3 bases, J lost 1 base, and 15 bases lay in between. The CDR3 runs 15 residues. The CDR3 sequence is CSARRGGQLNYGYTF. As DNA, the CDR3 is TGCAGTGCTAGGAGGGGCGGACAGCTTAACTATGGCTACACCTTC.

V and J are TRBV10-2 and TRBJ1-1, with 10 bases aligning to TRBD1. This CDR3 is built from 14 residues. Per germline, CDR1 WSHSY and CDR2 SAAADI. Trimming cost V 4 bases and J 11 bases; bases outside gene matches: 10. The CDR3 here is CASSVRGQGLFAFF. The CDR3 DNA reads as TGCGCCAGCAGTGTTCGGGGACAGGGGCTGTTTGCTTTCTTT.

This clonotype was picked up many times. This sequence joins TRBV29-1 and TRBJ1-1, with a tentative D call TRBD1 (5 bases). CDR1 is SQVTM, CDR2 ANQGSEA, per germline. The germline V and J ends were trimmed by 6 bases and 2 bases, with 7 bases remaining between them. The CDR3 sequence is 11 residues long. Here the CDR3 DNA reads TGCAGCGTCGGGACTAACACTGAAGCTTTCTTT. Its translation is CSVGTNTEAFF.

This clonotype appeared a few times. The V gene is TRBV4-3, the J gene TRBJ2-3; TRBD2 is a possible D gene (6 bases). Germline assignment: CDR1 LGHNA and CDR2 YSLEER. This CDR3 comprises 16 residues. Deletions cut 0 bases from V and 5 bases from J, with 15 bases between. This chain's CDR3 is CASSQDAGGVKDTQYF. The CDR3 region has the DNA TGCGCCAGCAGCCAAGATGCAGGCGGGGTGAAAGATACGCAGTATTTT.